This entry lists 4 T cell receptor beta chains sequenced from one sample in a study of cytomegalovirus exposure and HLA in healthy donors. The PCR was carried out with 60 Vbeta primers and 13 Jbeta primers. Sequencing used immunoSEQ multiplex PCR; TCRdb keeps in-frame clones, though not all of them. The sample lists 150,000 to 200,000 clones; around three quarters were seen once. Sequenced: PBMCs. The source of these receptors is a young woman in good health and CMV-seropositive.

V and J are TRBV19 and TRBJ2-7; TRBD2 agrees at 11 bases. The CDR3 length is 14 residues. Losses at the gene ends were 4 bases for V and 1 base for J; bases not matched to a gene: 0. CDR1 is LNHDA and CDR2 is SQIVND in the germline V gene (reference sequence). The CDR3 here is CASSRLAGSYEQYF. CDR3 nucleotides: TGTGCCAGTAGTAGACTAGCGGGGTCCTACGAGCAGTACTTC. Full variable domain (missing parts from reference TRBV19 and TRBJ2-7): DGGITQSPKYLFRKEGQNVTLSCEQNLNHDAMYWYRQDPGQGLRLIYYSQIVNDFQKGDIAEGYSVSREKKESFPLTVTSAQKNPTAFYLCASSRLAGSYEQYFGPGTRLTVT.

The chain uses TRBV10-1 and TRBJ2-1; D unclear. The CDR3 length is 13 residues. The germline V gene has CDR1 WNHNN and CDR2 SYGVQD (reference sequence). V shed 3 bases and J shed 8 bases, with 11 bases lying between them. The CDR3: CASSDTPTDEQFF. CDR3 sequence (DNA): TGCGCCAGCAGTGATACACCCACCGATGAGCAGTTCTTC.

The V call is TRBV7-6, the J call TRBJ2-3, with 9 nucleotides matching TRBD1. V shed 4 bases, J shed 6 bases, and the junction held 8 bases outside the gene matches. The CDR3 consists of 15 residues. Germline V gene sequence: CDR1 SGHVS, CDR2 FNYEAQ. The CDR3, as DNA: TGTGCCAGCAGCTCCACTGGGACAGGGAGGGATACGCAGTATTTT. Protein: CASSSTGTGRDTQYF.

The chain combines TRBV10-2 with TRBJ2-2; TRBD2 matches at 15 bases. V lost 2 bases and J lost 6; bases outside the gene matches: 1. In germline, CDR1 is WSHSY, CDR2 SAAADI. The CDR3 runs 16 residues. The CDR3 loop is CASSERTSGRAGELFF. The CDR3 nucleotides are TGCGCCAGCAGTGAGAGGACTAGCGGGAGGGCCGGGGAGCTGTTTTTT.